This T cell receptor (beta chain) was identified in a study of T cell changes during pregnancy in multiple sclerosis. The method was immunoSEQ multiplex PCR; TCRdb's version includes in-frame clones alone and lacks a portion of them. The sample has some 52,000 clones, around 92% seen once. This clone has only one observation. Germline V gene data show CDR1 as LNHDA and CDR2 as SQIVND (reference sequence). Unmatched junction bases numbered 7, after V lost 4 bases and J lost 12 bases. The length of the CDR3 is 14 residues. The receptor's source is a female donor with multiple sclerosis, enrolled in a pregnancy study. The sequencing used CD4+ T cells from peripheral blood mononuclear cells, collected in the third trimester of pregnancy. This chain joins TRBV19 and TRBJ2-1; 12 positions agree with TRBD2. The chain's CDR3 is CASSTIGTSGSQFF. The CDR3 region has the DNA TGTGCCAGTAGTACCATAGGGACTAGCGGGTCGCAGTTCTTC.